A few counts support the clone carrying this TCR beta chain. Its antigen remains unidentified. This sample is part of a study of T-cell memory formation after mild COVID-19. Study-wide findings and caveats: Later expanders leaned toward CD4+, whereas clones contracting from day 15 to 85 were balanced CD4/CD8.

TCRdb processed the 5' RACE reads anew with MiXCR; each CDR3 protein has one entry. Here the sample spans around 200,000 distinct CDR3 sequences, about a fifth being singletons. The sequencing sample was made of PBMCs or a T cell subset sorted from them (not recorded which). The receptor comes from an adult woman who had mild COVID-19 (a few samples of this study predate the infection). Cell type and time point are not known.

The CDR3 here is CASSTLASLNTGELFF. DNA for the CDR3: TGTGCCAGCAGTACCTTAGCCTCCTTAAACACCGGGGAGCTGTTTTTT. The chain links TRBV12-3 or TRBV12-4 to TRBJ2-2; D call uncertain. With 5 bases removed from V and 2 bases from J, the gap between germline ends came to 15 bases. The CDR3 contains 16 residues.